This T cell receptor beta chain was profiled in a study of cytomegalovirus exposure and HLA in healthy donors. It was with 60 Vbeta and 13 Jbeta primers that the PCR ran. The table came from immunoSEQ multiplex PCR; TCRdb's copy has only in-frame clones and leaves some out. The sample records about 200,000 clones, 75% to 90% being singletons. V shed 6 bases, J shed 9 bases, and the junction held 7 bases outside the gene matches. Germline V gene data show CDR1 as SGHVS and CDR2 as FNYEAQ. The CDR3 runs 13 residues. The sample consisted of PBMCs. This receptor was obtained from a woman in her forties in good health and CMV-seronegative. This rearrangement joins TRBV7-6 to TRBJ1-5, with TRBD1 identical over 8 bases. Here the CDR3 reads CASSTGGYGPQHF. The CDR3 region has the DNA TGTGCCAGCAGTACAGGGGGTTATGGGCCCCAGCATTTT.